Presented here are 9 T cell receptor beta chains from one specimen sequenced in a study of monozygotic twins with inflammatory bowel disease (dated by TCRdb to the late 2010s). Receptors were amplified or captured by 5' RACE. TCRdb names Illumina HiSeq 2500 as the instrument used. The reads were reprocessed in TCRdb, with one entry per CDR3 protein sequence and no accompanying DNA. The table for this sample records around 450,000 distinct CDR3 sequences. Approximately 2.4% of the sample is held by the ten biggest clonotypes. The material sequenced was blood. The receptors were gathered from a human donor with ulcerative colitis or Crohn's disease, or a healthy co-twin of an affected twin (not recorded which).

V is TRBV4-2 and J is TRBJ2-1; absent DNA, TCRdb's TRBD1 call cannot be checked. The CDR3 sequence is 17 residues long. Germline V gene lookup returns CDR1 LGHNA and CDR2 YNFKEQ. CDR3 loop: CASSQEGGAGAYNEQFF.

The gene calls are TRBV4-2 and TRBJ1-1; TCRdb indicates TRBD1, and absent DNA this call remains unverified. The length of the CDR3 is 15 residues. In germline, CDR1 is LGHNA, CDR2 YNFKEQ. The CDR3 loop reads CASSQAPGTNTEAFF.

V is TRBV29-1 and J is TRBJ2-1; TCRdb indicates TRBD2, and absent DNA this call remains unverified. This CDR3 contains 16 residues. Germline V CDR1 and CDR2: SQVTM, ANQGSEA. The CDR3 reads CSVDGLAEISYNEQFF.

The chain is built from TRBV27 and TRBJ2-3; the D call from TCRdb, TRBD2, cannot be confirmed without DNA. Germline loops: CDR1 MNHEY, CDR2 SMNVEV (reference sequence). The CDR3 spans 17 residues. This CDR3 is CASSSTSGRAVTDTQYF.

The genes are TRBV11-2 and TRBJ2-5; no DNA is available, so the TRBD2 call from TCRdb remains unchecked. The CDR3 is 13 amino acids. The germline gives CDR1 SGHAT, CDR2 FQNNGV. The CDR3 reads CASSFLAVETQYF.

The genes are TRBV6-2 or TRBV6-3 and TRBJ2-1; as DNA is missing, the TRBD1 call by TCRdb cannot be tested. CDR1 is MNHEY, CDR2 SVGEGT, per germline. The CDR3 has 15 amino acids. The CDR3: CATGGGRSSYNEQFF.

The J gene is TRBJ2-7, the V gene TRBV6-2 or TRBV6-3; the D call of TRBD1 rests on TCRdb alone, since no DNA is present to check it. CDR1 MNHEY and CDR2 SVGEGT come from the germline V gene. This CDR3 is built from 17 residues. The CDR3 loop reads CASRSLYGTLNLHEQYF.

The J gene is TRBJ2-5, the V gene TRBV6-1; TCRdb names TRBD1, which stays unverified in the absence of DNA. The CDR3 is 15 residues long. Germline values: CDR1 MNHNS, CDR2 SASEGT. The CDR3 spells CASRGSRMDQETQYF.

J is TRBJ2-1 and V is TRBV19. The CDR3 extends over 14 amino acids. CDR1 and CDR2 (germline): LNHDA, SQIVND (reference sequence). CDR3 amino acids: CASSSDTTYNEQFF.